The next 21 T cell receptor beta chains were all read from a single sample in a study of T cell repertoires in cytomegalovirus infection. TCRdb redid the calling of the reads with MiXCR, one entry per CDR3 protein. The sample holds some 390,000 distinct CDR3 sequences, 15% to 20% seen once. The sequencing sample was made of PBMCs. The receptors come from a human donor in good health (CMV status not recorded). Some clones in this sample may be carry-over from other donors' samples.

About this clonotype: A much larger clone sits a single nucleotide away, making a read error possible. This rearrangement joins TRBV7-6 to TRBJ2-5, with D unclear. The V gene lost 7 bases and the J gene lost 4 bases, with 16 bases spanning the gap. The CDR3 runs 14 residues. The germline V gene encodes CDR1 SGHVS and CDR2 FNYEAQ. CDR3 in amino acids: CASTLRVVVETQYF. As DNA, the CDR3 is TGTGCCAGCACCCTTAGGGTTGTGGTAGAGACCCAGTACTTC.

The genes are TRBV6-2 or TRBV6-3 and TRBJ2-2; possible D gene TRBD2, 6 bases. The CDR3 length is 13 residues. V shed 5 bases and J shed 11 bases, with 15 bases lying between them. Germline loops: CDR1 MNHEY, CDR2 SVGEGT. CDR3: CASSQALAGELFF. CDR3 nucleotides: TGTGCCAGCAGTCAGGCCTTGGCGGGAGAGCTGTTTTTT.

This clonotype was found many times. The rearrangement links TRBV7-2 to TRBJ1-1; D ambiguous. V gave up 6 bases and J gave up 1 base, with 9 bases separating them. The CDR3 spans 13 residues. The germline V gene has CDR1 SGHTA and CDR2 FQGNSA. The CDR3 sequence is CASRAHQNTEAFF. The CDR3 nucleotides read TGTGCCAGCAGGGCGCACCAGAACACTGAAGCTTTCTTT.

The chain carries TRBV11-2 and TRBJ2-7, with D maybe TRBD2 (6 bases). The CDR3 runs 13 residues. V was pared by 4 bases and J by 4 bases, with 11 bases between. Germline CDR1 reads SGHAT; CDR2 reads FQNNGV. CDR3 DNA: TGTGCCAGCAGCTGGGACTTCACTTACGAGCAGTACTTC. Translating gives CASSWDFTYEQYF.

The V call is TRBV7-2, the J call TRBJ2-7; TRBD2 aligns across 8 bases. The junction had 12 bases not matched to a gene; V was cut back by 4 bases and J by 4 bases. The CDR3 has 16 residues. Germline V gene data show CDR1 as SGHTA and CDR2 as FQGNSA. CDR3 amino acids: CASSSGGGGLDYEQYF. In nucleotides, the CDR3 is TGTGCCAGCAGCTCGGGGGGGGGGGGGCTGGATTACGAGCAGTACTTC. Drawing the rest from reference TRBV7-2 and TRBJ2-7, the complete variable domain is GAGVSQSPSNKVTEKGKDVELRCDPISGHTALYWYRQSLGQGLEFLIYFQGNSAPDKSGLPSDRFSAERTGGSVSTLTIQRTQQEDSAVYLCASSSGGGGLDYEQYFGPGTRLTVT.

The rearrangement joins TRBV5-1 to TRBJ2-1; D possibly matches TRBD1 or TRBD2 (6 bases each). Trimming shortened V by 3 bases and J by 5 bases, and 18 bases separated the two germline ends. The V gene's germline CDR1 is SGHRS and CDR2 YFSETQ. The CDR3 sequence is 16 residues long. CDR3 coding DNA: TGCGCCAGCAGCTCCCTGGTGGGGGGCGGGGACAATGAGCAGTTCTTC. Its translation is CASSSLVGGGDNEQFF.

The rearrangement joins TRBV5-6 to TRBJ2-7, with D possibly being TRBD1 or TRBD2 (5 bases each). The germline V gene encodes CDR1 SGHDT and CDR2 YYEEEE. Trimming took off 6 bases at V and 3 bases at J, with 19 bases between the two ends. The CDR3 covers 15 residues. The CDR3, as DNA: TGTGCCAGCACCACCTCCGGGGCAGGGTACTACGAGCAGTACTTC. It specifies CASTTSGAGYYEQYF.

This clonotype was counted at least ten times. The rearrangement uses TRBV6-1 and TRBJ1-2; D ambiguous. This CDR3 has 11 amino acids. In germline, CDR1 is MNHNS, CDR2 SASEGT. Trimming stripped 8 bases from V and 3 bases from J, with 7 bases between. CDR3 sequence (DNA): TGTGCCAGCGGGAGGTACTATGGCTACACCTTC. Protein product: CASGRYYGYTF.

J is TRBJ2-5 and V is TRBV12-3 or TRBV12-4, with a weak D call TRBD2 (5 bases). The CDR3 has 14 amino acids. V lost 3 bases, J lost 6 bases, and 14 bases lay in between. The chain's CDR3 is CASSFGLAGQTQYF. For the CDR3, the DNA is TGTGCCAGCAGTTTCGGGCTAGCCGGCCAGACCCAGTACTTC.

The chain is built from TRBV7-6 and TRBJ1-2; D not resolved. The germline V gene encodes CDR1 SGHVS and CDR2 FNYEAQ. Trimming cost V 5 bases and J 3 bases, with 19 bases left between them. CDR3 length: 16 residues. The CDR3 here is CASSGYPRELYYGYTF. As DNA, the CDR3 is TGTGCCAGCAGCGGATACCCCCGGGAGCTCTACTATGGCTACACCTTC.

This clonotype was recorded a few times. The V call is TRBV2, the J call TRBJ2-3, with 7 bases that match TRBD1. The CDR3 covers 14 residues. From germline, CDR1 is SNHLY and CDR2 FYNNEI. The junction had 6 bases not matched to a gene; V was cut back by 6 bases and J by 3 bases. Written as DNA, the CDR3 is TGTGCCAGCAGAGCTGAACAGGGGACAGATACGCAGTATTTT. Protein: CASRAEQGTDTQYF.

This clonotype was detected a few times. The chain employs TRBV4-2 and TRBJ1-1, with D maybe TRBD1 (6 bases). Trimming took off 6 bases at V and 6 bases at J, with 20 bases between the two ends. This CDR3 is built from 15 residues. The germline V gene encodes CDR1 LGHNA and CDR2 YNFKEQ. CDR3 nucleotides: TGTGCCAGCAGACAGACGTCACAGGGATTTGCTGAAGCTTTCTTT. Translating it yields CASRQTSQGFAEAFF.

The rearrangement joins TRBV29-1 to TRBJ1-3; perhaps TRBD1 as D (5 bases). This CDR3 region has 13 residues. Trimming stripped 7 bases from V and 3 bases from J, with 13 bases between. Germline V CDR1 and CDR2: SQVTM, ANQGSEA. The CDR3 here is CSAWSGYGNTIYF. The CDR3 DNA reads TGCAGCGCTTGGTCAGGGTATGGAAACACCATATATTTT. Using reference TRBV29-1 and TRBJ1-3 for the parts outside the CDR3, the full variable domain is SAVISQKPSRDICQRGTSLTIQCQVDSQVTMMFWYRQQPGQSLTLIATANQGSEATYESGFVIDKFPISRPNLTFSTLTVSNMSPEDSSIYLCSAWSGYGNTIYFGEGSWLTVV.

CDR3 bases: TGTGCCAGCAGTGACGGGGGAAGCTCCTATAATTCACCCCTCCACTTT. This gives the protein CASSDGGSSYNSPLHF. This chain connects TRBV2 to TRBJ1-6; D perhaps matches TRBD1 (5 bases). This CDR3 contains 16 residues. The V gene lost 3 bases and the J gene lost 0 bases, with 9 bases spanning the gap. Germline V CDR1 and CDR2: SNHLY, FYNNEI.

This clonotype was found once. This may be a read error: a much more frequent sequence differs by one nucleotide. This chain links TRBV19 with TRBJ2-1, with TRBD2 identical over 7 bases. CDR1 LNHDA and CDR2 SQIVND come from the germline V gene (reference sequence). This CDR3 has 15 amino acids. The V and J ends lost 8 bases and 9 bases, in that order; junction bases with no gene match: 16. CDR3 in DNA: TGTGCCAGTCCCCCGAGGGGTGGACTAGAAGCTGAGCAGTTCTTC. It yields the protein CASPPRGGLEAEQFF.

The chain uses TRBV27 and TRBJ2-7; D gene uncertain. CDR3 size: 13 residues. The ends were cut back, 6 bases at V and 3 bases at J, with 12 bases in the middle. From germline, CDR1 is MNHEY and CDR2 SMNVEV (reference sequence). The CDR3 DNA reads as TGTGCCAGCAGACCCGGGTCGTTCTACGAGCAGTACTTC. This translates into CASRPGSFYEQYF.

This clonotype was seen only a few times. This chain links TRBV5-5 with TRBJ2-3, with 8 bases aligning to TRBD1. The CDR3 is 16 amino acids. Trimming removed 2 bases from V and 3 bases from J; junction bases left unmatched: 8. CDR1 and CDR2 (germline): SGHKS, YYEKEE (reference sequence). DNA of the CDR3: TGTGCCAGCAGCTTCGGACAGGGTGGGGGGACAGATACGCAGTATTTT. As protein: CASSFGQGGGTDTQYF. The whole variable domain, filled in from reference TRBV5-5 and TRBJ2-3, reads DAGVTQSPTHLIKTRGQQVTLRCSPISGHKSVSWYQQVLGQGPQFIFQYYEKEERGRGNFPDRFSARQFPNYSSELNVNALLLGDSALYLCASSFGQGGGTDTQYFGPGTRLTVL.

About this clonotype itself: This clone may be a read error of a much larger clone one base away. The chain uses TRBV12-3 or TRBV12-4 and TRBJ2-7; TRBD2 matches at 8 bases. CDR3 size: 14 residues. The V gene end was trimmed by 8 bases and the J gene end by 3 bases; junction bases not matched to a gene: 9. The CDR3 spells CASCSLAAGYEQYF. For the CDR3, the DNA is TGTGCCAGCTGTTCACTAGCGGCGGGCTACGAGCAGTACTTC.

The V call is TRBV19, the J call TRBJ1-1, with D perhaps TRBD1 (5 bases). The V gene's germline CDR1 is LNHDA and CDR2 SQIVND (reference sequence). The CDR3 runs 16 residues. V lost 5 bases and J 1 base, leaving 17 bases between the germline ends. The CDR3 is CASSAGVGGENTEAFF. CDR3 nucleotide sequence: TGTGCCAGTAGTGCGGGAGTGGGGGGGGAGAACACTGAAGCTTTCTTT.

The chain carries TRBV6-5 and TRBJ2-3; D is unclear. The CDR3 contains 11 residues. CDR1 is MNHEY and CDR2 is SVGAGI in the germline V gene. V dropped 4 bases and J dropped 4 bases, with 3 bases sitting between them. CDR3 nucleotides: TGTGCCAGCAGTTGGGCAGATACGCAGTATTTT. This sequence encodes CASSWADTQYF.

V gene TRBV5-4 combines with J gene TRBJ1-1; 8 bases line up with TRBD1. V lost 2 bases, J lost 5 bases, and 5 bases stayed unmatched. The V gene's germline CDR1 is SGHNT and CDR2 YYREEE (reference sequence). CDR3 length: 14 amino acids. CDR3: CASSLQGGVTEAFF. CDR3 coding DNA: TGTGCCAGCAGCTTACAGGGGGGCGTAACTGAAGCTTTCTTT.